Each of the 12 T cell receptor beta chains below was sequenced from the same sample in a study of Ad26.COV2.S vaccination and SARS-CoV-2 variants. Data came from immunoSEQ multiplex PCR; TCRdb stores just in-frame clones and leaves some out. The table lists over 110,000 clones, more than 80% of them singletons. Material: peripheral blood, obtained after recovery from COVID-19. These receptors came from a human donor who had recovered from COVID-19.

This chain links TRBV27 with TRBJ1-4; 9 bases fit TRBD1. This CDR3 has 18 amino acids. CDR1 and CDR2 from the germline V gene are MNHEY and SMNVEV (reference sequence). Trimming at V came to 7 bases and at J to 7 bases, leaving 19 bases not matched to a gene. The CDR3 nucleotides are TGTGCCAGCAAGAGTTTCGACAGGGGGGGTCCCCCGACTGAAAAACTGTTTTTT. Translation: CASKSFDRGGPPTEKLFF.

The V call is TRBV11-2, the J call TRBJ1-1; D possibly corresponds to TRBD1 (5 bases). The CDR3 loop spans 16 amino acids. Deletions cut 1 base from V and 1 base from J, with 13 bases between. The germline V gene encodes CDR1 SGHAT and CDR2 FQNNGV. DNA for the CDR3: TGTGCCAGCAGCTTAGGAGTAGGGGAGGGGAACACTGAAGCTTTCTTT. As protein: CASSLGVGEGNTEAFF.

This clone showed up just a few times. The CDR3 region has the DNA TGTGCCAGCAGGTTGGGACTTGGCGAAGGGGGCTACACCTTC. It translates to CASRLGLGEGGYTF. The chain recombines TRBV7-2 with TRBJ1-2; a weak D match, TRBD1 (5 bases). The germline CDR1 and CDR2 sequences are SGHTA and FQGNSA. The V gene lost 6 bases and the J gene lost 8 bases, with 19 bases spanning the gap. The CDR3 spans 14 residues. The variable domain in full, with the rest retrieved from reference TRBV7-2 and TRBJ1-2, is GAGVSQSPSNKVTEKGKDVELRCDPISGHTALYWYRQSLGQGLEFLIYFQGNSAPDKSGLPSDRFSAERTGGSVSTLTIQRTQQEDSAVYLCASRLGLGEGGYTFGSGTRLTVV.

The chain has TRBV7-9 and TRBJ1-1; D is uncertain. The CDR3 length is 15 residues. V shed 4 bases and J shed 2 bases, with 14 bases lying between them. Germline CDR1 and CDR2: SEHNR and FQNEAQ (reference sequence). This CDR3 is CASSSEKTPNTEAFF. CDR3 DNA: TGTGCCAGCAGCTCAGAGAAGACCCCTAACACTGAAGCTTTCTTT.

The chain is built from TRBV7-9 and TRBJ2-1; D unclear. Trimming took off 1 base at V and 0 bases at J, with 4 bases between the two ends. Germline V gene sequence: CDR1 SEHNR, CDR2 FQNEAQ (reference sequence). The CDR3 is 14 residues long. The CDR3 DNA reads as TGTGCCAGCAGCTTAGACAGCTCCTACAATGAGCAGTTCTTC. As protein: CASSLDSSYNEQFF.

The count of this clone is one. This chain joins TRBV6-5 and TRBJ1-6; D is ambiguous. The CDR3 is 16 amino acids. Germline V gene sequence: CDR1 MNHEY, CDR2 SVGAGI. Trimming shortened V by 0 bases and J by 4 bases, and 10 bases separated the two germline ends. The DNA for the CDR3 is TGTGCCAGCAGTTACTCTTCCACAAGATATAATTCACCCCTCCACTTT. As protein: CASSYSSTRYNSPLHF.

DNA for the CDR3: TGTGCCAGCTCACTTGAGAGACCAAATCAGCCCCAGCATTTT. As protein: CASSLERPNQPQHF. J is TRBJ1-5 and V is TRBV18; D gene unclear. Germline CDR1 KGHSH, CDR2 LQKENI. The CDR3 covers 14 residues. The V and J ends lost 4 bases and 4 bases respectively, with 11 bases between them.

This chain uses TRBV18 with TRBJ2-2; D ambiguous. V lost 3 bases and J 6 bases, leaving 5 bases between the germline ends. Germline V gene data show CDR1 as KGHSH and CDR2 as LQKENI. The CDR3 contains 12 residues. CDR3 protein: CASSPESGELFF. In nucleotides, the CDR3 is TGTGCCAGCTCACCTGAGTCCGGGGAGCTGTTTTTT.

The chain uses TRBV6-1 and TRBJ2-7; D is unresolved. CDR3 size: 14 residues. The germline V and J ends were trimmed by 1 base and 3 bases, with 10 bases remaining between them. CDR1 is MNHNS, CDR2 SASEGT, per germline. The CDR3 sequence is CASSEEIEIYEQYF. The CDR3, as DNA: TGTGCCAGCAGTGAAGAAATCGAAATCTACGAGCAGTACTTC.

This chain connects TRBV19 to TRBJ2-2; D is perhaps TRBD1 (6 bases). CDR1 is LNHDA, CDR2 SQIVND, per germline (reference sequence). The V end lost 6 bases, the J end lost 6 bases, and 17 bases lay between the germline ends. The CDR3 is 15 residues long. CDR3 nucleotide sequence: TGTGCCAGTAGGTTGTTCAGGGGTAGTTCCGGGGAGCTGTTTTTT. This sequence encodes CASRLFRGSSGELFF.

The rearrangement joins TRBV6-2 or TRBV6-3 to TRBJ2-3; maybe TRBD2 (6 bases). Germline V gene sequence: CDR1 MNHEY, CDR2 SVGEGT. The V gene lost 0 bases and the J gene lost 2 bases, with 18 bases spanning the gap. The CDR3 covers 18 residues. The CDR3 DNA sequence: TGTGCCAGCAGTTACTCGAATCTGGGGGACTCCCTCACAGATACGCAGTATTTT. Protein product: CASSYSNLGDSLTDTQYF.

The count of this clone is one. The V call is TRBV11-2, the J call TRBJ1-4; D is unresolved. The CDR3 is made up of 16 amino acids. Germline assignment: CDR1 SGHAT and CDR2 FQNNGV. V was cut by 2 bases and J by 8 bases, with 18 bases left in between. CDR3 protein: CASSLISGSVREKLFF. Here the CDR3 DNA reads TGTGCCAGCAGCTTAATCTCTGGCAGTGTTCGCGAAAAACTGTTTTTT.